These T cell receptor beta chains were read from a single sample in a study of cytomegalovirus exposure and HLA in healthy donors. Some clones are missing from TCRdb's copy, which holds only in-frame ones; the method was immunoSEQ multiplex PCR. Altogether 120,000 to 150,000 clones are present, roughly three quarters being singletons, with the ten largest covering around 4.9%. The sequencing input was PBMCs. All receptors derive from a male donor in good health and CMV-seronegative. Each CDR3 is given with its conserved first and last residue. The D gene is left open where the match is weak. Some rows mark clone size as missing; the rest say once, few, many or name a class of expanded clone.

>TRBD2|-|TRBV11-2|TRBJ2-1
TGTGCCAGCAGCTTGTCTAGCGGGGGGCTCGATGAGCAGTTCTTC
CASSLSSGGLDEQFF
>TRBD1|few|TRBV28|TRBJ1-1
TGTGCCAGCAGTCAGACAGGGGGCGGGAACACTGAAGCTTTCTTT
CASSQTGGGNTEAFF
>TRBD1|-|TRBV19|TRBJ2-5
TGTGCCAGTAGCTATACTCTAACAGGGGGGACGGGCACCCAGTACTTC
CASSYTLTGGTGTQYF
>-|-|TRBV5-6|TRBJ2-7
TGTGCCAGCAGCCGTACCGGACAGTTCGACGAGCAGTACTTC
CASSRTGQFDEQYF
>TRBD1|-|TRBV19|TRBJ1-2
TGTGCCAGTAGGGTCGAAGGGGGCGCGGGCTATGGCTACACCTTC
CASRVEGGAGYGYTF
>TRBD1|-|TRBV5-1|TRBJ2-7
TGCGCCAGCAGCACAGGGGGTTCCTACGAGCAGTACTTC
CASSTGGSYEQYF
>TRBD2|-|TRBV2|TRBJ2-2
TGTGCCAGCGTACGGGGGGGCAGGACCGGGGAGCTGTTTTTT
CASVRGGRTGELFF
>-|-|TRBV28|TRBJ1-5
TGTGCCAGCAGTTTAGAAGAGGGAAAAAAGCCCCAGCATTTT
CASSLEEGKKPQHF
>TRBD1|-|TRBV19|TRBJ1-1
TGTGCCAGCCAGGGACAGGGCGTGGAAGCTTTCTTT
CASQGQGVEAFF
>-|-|TRBV19|TRBJ1-1
TGTGCCAGTAGTCCCGAGTGGGCCACTGAAGCTTTCTTT
CASSPEWATEAFF
>-|-|TRBV4-1|TRBJ2-1
TGCGCCAGCAGCCAAGCAGGGCTCTTCTACAATGAGCAGTTCTTC
CASSQAGLFYNEQFF
>-|-|TRBV7-2|TRBJ1-2
TGTGCCAGCAGCTTTAATGGGCAGTTCTATGGCTACACCTTC
CASSFNGQFYGYTF
>-|-|TRBV4-2|TRBJ2-2
TGTGCCAGCAGCCACTCCGGACAGAAGAACACCGGGGAGCTGTTTTTT
CASSHSGQKNTGELFF
>-|-|TRBV5-1|TRBJ1-1
TGCGCCAGCACTCACGGGGGGGGCCCGAACACTGAAGCTTTCTTT
CASTHGGGPNTEAFF